The 5 T cell receptor beta chains below come from one sample, sequenced in a study of shared clonotypes between healthy human individuals. In the naive CD8 group, cells lacked CD45RO and were positively selected for CCR7, so terminally differentiated effector memory CD45RA+ cells were left out. Assay used: immunoSEQ multiplex PCR; TCRdb lists only in-frame clones, some missing. This sample has a few million clones, with just under 95% found just once. Specimen: naive CD8+ T cells from PBMCs. All receptors come from a man aged 18 to 29 in good health. Some clones in this sample may be carry-over from other donors' samples.

The V call is TRBV29-1, the J call TRBJ1-1; D might be TRBD1 (5 bases). The germline V gene encodes CDR1 SQVTM and CDR2 ANQGSEA. The CDR3 has 14 residues. The V gene lost 7 bases and the J gene lost 6 bases, with 21 bases spanning the gap. The CDR3 coding sequence is TGCAGCGCCGGAGGTACAGGATCGAGGGCTGAAGCTTTCTTT. It is translated as CSAGGTGSRAEAFF.

The V and J genes are TRBV5-8 and TRBJ1-1; no clear D gene. This CDR3 is built from 12 residues. The germline V gene has CDR1 SGHTS and CDR2 YDEGEE. Trimming removed 4 bases at V and 4 bases at J, with 8 bases between. The CDR3 bases are TGTGCCAGCAGCAAGTATTCCACTGAAGCTTTCTTT. Protein product: CASSKYSTEAFF.

A word on this clone: The same CDR3 arises from other DNA sequences in this sample as well. The J gene is TRBJ2-3, the V gene TRBV7-6; no clear D gene. Trimming stripped 0 bases from V and 3 bases from J, with 7 bases between. CDR1 and CDR2 (germline): SGHVS, FNYEAQ. CDR3 length equals 14 residues. The CDR3 DNA is TGTGCCAGCAGCTTAGCGGGTGGGACAGATACGCAGTATTTT. Its protein is CASSLAGGTDTQYF. Complete variable domain (other parts from reference TRBV7-6 and TRBJ2-3): GAGVSQSPRYKVTKRGQDVALRCDPISGHVSLYWYRQALGQGPEFLTYFNYEAQQDKSGLPNDRFSAERPEGSISTLTIQRTEQRDSAMYRCASSLAGGTDTQYFGPGTRLTVL.

This sequence joins TRBV6-6 and TRBJ2-7, with 7 bases fitting TRBD2. The CDR3 sequence is 15 residues long. V gave up 1 base and J gave up 7 bases; unmatched junction bases: 10. Germline lookup yields CDR1 MNHNY and CDR2 SVGAGI (reference sequence). The CDR3 DNA is TGTGCCAGCAGTTACTTGGCGGGAGCTTCGGGTGAGCAGTACTTC. This codes for CASSYLAGASGEQYF.

This chain joins TRBV7-9 and TRBJ1-2; D is unresolved. The germline CDR1 and CDR2 sequences are SEHNR and FQNEAQ (reference sequence). Trimming stripped 1 base from V and 3 bases from J, with 9 bases between. The CDR3 contains 14 residues. CDR3 nucleotide sequence: TGTGCCAGCAGCTTAGGTTCGGCGTACTATGGCTACACCTTC. It specifies CASSLGSAYYGYTF.